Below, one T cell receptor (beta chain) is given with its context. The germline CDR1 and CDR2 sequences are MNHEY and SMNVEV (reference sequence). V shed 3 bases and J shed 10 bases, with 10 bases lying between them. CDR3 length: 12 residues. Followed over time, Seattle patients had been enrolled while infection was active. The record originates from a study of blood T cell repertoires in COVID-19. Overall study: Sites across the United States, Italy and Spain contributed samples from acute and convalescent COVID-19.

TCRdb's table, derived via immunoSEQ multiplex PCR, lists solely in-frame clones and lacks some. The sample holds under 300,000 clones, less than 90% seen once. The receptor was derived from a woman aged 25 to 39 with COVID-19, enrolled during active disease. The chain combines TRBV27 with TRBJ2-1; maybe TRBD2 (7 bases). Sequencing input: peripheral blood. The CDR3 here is CASSFGGREQFF. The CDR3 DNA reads TGTGCCAGCAGTTTCGGGGGGCGAGAGCAGTTCTTC.